The sequence of this TCR beta chain was determined in a study of post-analysis software for immune sequencing data. Overall study results and limits: Those samples that were prepared in the same batch co-clustered strongly by F measure. TRBV segments more frequent in patients than in controls numbered a few and included TRBV5-6, TRBV5-1 and TRBV20-1. Normalized Chao1 diversity was significantly reduced in patients versus controls.

Unique molecular identifiers tagged the TCR beta cDNA libraries. The authors obtained roughly 500,000 cDNA molecules from around 0.96 to 9.9 million T cells. Via MiXCR, TCRdb re-called the PCR reads, giving one row per CDR3 protein. The sample records over 150,000 distinct CDR3 sequences, about 32% being singletons. Looked up from germline, CDR1 is SGHDT and CDR2 is YYEEEE. This CDR3 is 14 amino acids long. Trimming took 2 bases from V and 5 from J; bases not matched to a gene: 5. This clonotype occurred many times. The target antigen is unknown. V is TRBV5-6 and J is TRBJ2-7; 9 bases fit TRBD2. The sequence derives from a girl between 5 and 17 years old with multiple sclerosis. Sample: blood. CDR3 sequence (DNA): TGTGCCAGCAGCTTTAGCGGGAGTCTCCACGAGCAGTACTTC. Its translation: CASSFSGSLHEQYF.